Presented here are 21 T cell receptor beta chains from one specimen sequenced in a study of blood T cell repertoires in COVID-19. Some clones are missing from TCRdb's copy, which holds only in-frame ones; the method was immunoSEQ multiplex PCR. The sample shows 300,000 to 500,000 clones, roughly 90% of them seen only once. Material: PBMCs or T cells enriched from blood (not recorded which). The receptors were sampled from a woman aged 30 to 39 with acute COVID-19.

This chain links TRBV5-1 with TRBJ1-1, with a possible D match to TRBD1 (6 bases). Germline CDR1 and CDR2: SGHRS and YFSETQ. The CDR3 sequence is 15 residues long. Trimming stripped 6 bases from V and 5 bases from J, with 20 bases between. The CDR3: CASTLVGGARTEAFF. CDR3 nucleotides: TGCGCCAGCACCCTCGTCGGGGGGGCTAGGACTGAAGCTTTCTTT.

This chain links TRBV30 with TRBJ2-5; 16 nucleotides match TRBD2. CDR3 size: 18 residues. Germline V CDR1 and CDR2: GTSNPN, SVGIG (reference sequence). The ends lost 0 bases at V and 7 bases at J; junction bases unmatched: 11. The CDR3 is CAWSVQMGTSGGARTQYF. The CDR3 nucleotides are TGTGCCTGGAGTGTACAAATGGGGACTAGCGGGGGGGCCCGGACCCAGTACTTC.

The chain uses TRBV2 and TRBJ2-5; no firm D call. V lost 4 bases, J lost 5 bases, and 11 bases lay in between. In germline, CDR1 is SNHLY, CDR2 FYNNEI. CDR3 length: 13 residues. CDR3 in DNA: TGTGCCAGCAGTGGGATGAGGTGGGAGACCCAGTACTTC. Translation: CASSGMRWETQYF.

The chain recombines TRBV24-1 with TRBJ2-1; 11 bases are a match to TRBD1. This CDR3 comprises 15 residues. The V gene's germline CDR1 is KGHDR and CDR2 SFDVKD. The J segment lost 8 bases and the V segment lost 4 bases, leaving 6 bases of the junction unmatched. CDR3 coding DNA: TGTGCCACCAGTGAAACCCGGGACAGGGGGTATGAGCAGTTCTTC. This gives the protein CATSETRDRGYEQFF.

The V call is TRBV6-4, the J call TRBJ2-3, with D uncertain. CDR1 and CDR2 (germline): MRHNA, SNTAGT. With 2 bases removed from V and 6 bases from J, the gap between germline ends came to 9 bases. This CDR3 contains 13 residues. The CDR3 DNA follows: TGTGCCAGCAGTGACGGCCTGTGGGATACGCAGTATTTT. Translated, it gives CASSDGLWDTQYF.

The chain uses TRBV3-1 (or the pseudogene TRBV3-2) and TRBJ2-2; D is unresolved. Per germline, CDR1 LGHDT and CDR2 YNNKEL (reference sequence). The CDR3 length is 12 residues. Between the trimmed V and J ends, which lost 4 bases and 6 bases, there was a span of 6 bases. CDR3 nucleotide sequence: TGTGCCAGCAGCCTTAGCCCCGGGGAGCTGTTTTTT. It translates to CASSLSPGELFF.

The chain joins TRBV6-5 to TRBJ2-7; 7 bases map to TRBD1. Unmatched junction bases numbered 10, after V lost 6 bases and J lost 2 bases. Per the germline V gene, CDR1 is MNHEY and CDR2 is SVGAGI. The CDR3 covers 15 residues. The CDR3 sequence: CASSFPKTGTYEQYF. DNA for the CDR3: TGTGCCAGCAGCTTTCCTAAGACAGGGACCTACGAGCAGTACTTC.

This chain links TRBV10-1 with TRBJ1-6, with 9 bases identical to TRBD1. CDR1 WNHNN and CDR2 SYGVQD come from the germline V gene (reference sequence). V shed 8 bases, J shed 10 bases, and the junction held 3 bases outside the gene matches. The CDR3 is made up of 12 amino acids. The DNA for the CDR3 is TGCGCCAGCGACAGGGGGTTGTCACCCCTCCACTTT. Protein product: CASDRGLSPLHF.

The chain couples TRBV7-2 to TRBJ2-5; the match to TRBD2 covers 8 bases. J gave up 7 bases and V 5 bases, and 9 bases lay outside the gene matches. The CDR3 contains 14 residues. Germline CDR1 is SGHTA and CDR2 is FQGNSA. The CDR3 here is CASSGGLASVTQYF. CDR3 coding DNA: TGTGCCAGCAGCGGAGGACTAGCTTCGGTGACCCAGTACTTC.

CDR3 sequence: CASSWTGGINQPQHF. The CDR3 DNA sequence: TGTGCCAGCTCCTGGACAGGGGGTATCAATCAGCCCCAGCATTTT. This sequence joins TRBV18 and TRBJ1-5; 10 bases are shared with TRBD1. CDR3 length: 15 residues. Germline assignment: CDR1 KGHSH and CDR2 LQKENI. J gave up 3 bases and V 6 bases, and 5 bases lay outside the gene matches.

This sequence joins TRBV7-6 and TRBJ1-3, with TRBD1 as a possible D gene (6 bases). Looked up from germline, CDR1 is SGHVS and CDR2 is FNYEAQ. V shed 6 bases and J shed 2 bases, with 11 bases lying between them. The length of the CDR3 is 14 residues. Written as DNA, the CDR3 is TGTGCCAGCAGGCCAAACAGGGCTGGAAACACCATATATTTT. The encoded protein is CASRPNRAGNTIYF.

The chain carries TRBV11-1 and TRBJ1-2; TRBD1 matches 9 bases. Losses at the gene ends were 4 bases for V and 1 base for J; bases not matched to a gene: 1. CDR1 is SGHAT and CDR2 is FQDESV in the germline V gene (reference sequence). There are 14 residues in the CDR3. The CDR3 sequence is CASSSGQGNYGYTF. The DNA of the CDR3 is TGTGCCAGCAGCTCGGGACAGGGTAACTATGGCTACACCTTC. Based on the CDR3 plus reference TRBV11-1 and TRBJ1-2, the full variable domain is EAEVAQSPRYKITEKSQAVAFWCDPISGHATLYWYRQILGQGPELLVQFQDESVVDDSQLPKDRFSAERLKGVDSTLKIQPAELGDSAMYLCASSSGQGNYGYTFGSGTRLTVV.

J is TRBJ2-1 and V is TRBV19; no reliable D call. Per the germline V gene, CDR1 is LNHDA and CDR2 is SQIVND (reference sequence). This CDR3 is 14 amino acids long. Trimming removed 6 bases from V and 4 bases from J, with 13 bases in between. DNA of the CDR3: TGTGCCAGTAGCCCAGCCCCAGGTTACAATGAGCAGTTCTTC. Translation: CASSPAPGYNEQFF.

This clone was recorded only once. This chain uses TRBV19 with TRBJ1-5; D uncertain. V dropped 5 bases and J dropped 0 bases, with 14 bases sitting between them. Germline CDR1 and CDR2: LNHDA and SQIVND (reference sequence). CDR3 length equals 16 residues. Here the CDR3 DNA reads TGTGCCAGTAGTGGAGGAGGGTCTTATAGCAATCAGCCCCAGCATTTT. As protein: CASSGGGSYSNQPQHF.

Remarks on this clone: At the DNA level, this CDR3 is encoded by other sequences in the same sample as well. V and J are TRBV20-1 and TRBJ1-5; a possible D gene is TRBD1 (5 bases). The CDR3 runs to 13 residues. V gave up 3 bases and J gave up 5 bases, with 11 bases separating them. Germline assignment: CDR1 DFQATT and CDR2 SNEGSKA (reference sequence). The DNA of the CDR3 is TGCAGTGCTAGTGAAGTAGGGGATCAGCCCCAGCATTTT. The encoded protein is CSASEVGDQPQHF.

The genes are TRBV24-1 and TRBJ2-7; D is uncertain. The CDR3 totals 13 residues. Per germline, CDR1 KGHDR and CDR2 SFDVKD. Trimming stripped 3 bases from V and 2 bases from J, with 7 bases between. The CDR3 protein is CATSDPLAYEQYF. The CDR3 DNA reads TGTGCCACCAGTGATCCTCTTGCCTACGAGCAGTACTTC.

The V and J genes are TRBV2 and TRBJ1-2; no reliable D call. CDR3 length equals 12 residues. With 7 bases removed from V and 2 bases from J, the gap between germline ends came to 8 bases. Germline V gene lookup returns CDR1 SNHLY and CDR2 FYNNEI. CDR3: CASMGKNYGYTF. In nucleotides, the CDR3 is TGTGCCAGCATGGGCAAAAACTATGGCTACACCTTC.

About this clone itself: Other DNA variants within this sample encode the same CDR3. The chain employs TRBV5-1 and TRBJ2-7, with no clear D. Trimming stripped 0 bases from V and 2 bases from J, with 9 bases between. Looked up from germline, CDR1 is SGHRS and CDR2 is YFSETQ. The CDR3 spans 14 residues. The CDR3 nucleotides read TGCGCCAGCAGCTTGGGAGGCCTCACCTACGAGCAGTACTTC. Translation gives CASSLGGLTYEQYF.

The V gene is TRBV10-2, the J gene TRBJ1-5; D call uncertain. The germline V gene encodes CDR1 WSHSY and CDR2 SAAADI. The CDR3 extends over 13 amino acids. The V end was cut by 4 bases, the J end by 6 bases, with 10 bases between. The CDR3 spells CASSVAGSQPQHF. The CDR3 DNA is TGCGCCAGCAGTGTGGCCGGGAGTCAGCCCCAGCATTTT.

J is TRBJ2-7 and V is TRBV21-1; the D call TRBD1 from the table was never checked on the DNA. TRBV21-1 is reported as a pseudogene. The CDR3 spans 20 residues. For the CDR3, the DNA is TGTGCCAGCACCCGAGGCCCCGCACAGGGGGCGCGACAGAACTCCTACGAGCAGTACTTC. Translated: CASTRGPAQGARQNSYEQYF.

The chain has TRBV10-1 and TRBJ2-7, with D possibly TRBD2 on 5 matching bases. The CDR3 is 12 amino acids. V was cut by 0 bases and J by 8 bases, with 8 bases left in between. Germline CDR1 and CDR2: WNHNN and SYGVQD (reference sequence). CDR3 nucleotides: TGCGCCAGCAGTGAGTCTGTCGGGAAGCAGTACTTC. Protein product: CASSESVGKQYF.